The entry below gives a single T cell receptor beta chain sequence along with its context. Its antigen is unknown. Base qualities are missing; no much larger clone stands one base away. Trimming accounts for 3 bases at V and 9 bases at J, while the number of junction bases matched to no gene is 14. Sequences LNHDA (CDR1) and SQIVND (CDR2) are obtained from the germline V gene (reference sequence). The CDR3 runs 17 residues from the cysteine to the phenylalanine. Just the 51-base CDR3 DNA is kept, in frame starting at base 1. This entry is derived from a study of Ad26.COV2.S vaccination and SARS-CoV-2 variants (dated by TCRdb to the early 2020s). In terms of the full investigation: Donors in the vaccine arm were drawn from COV1001, a phase I-IIa trial of Ad26.COV2.S in healthy adults that was multicentre, randomized, double-blind and placebo-controlled. A total of some 30 samples were included in the TCR-sequenced set, comprising approximately 20 Ad26.COV2.S vaccine recipients, 5 placebo recipients and 8 SARS-CoV-2 convalescent individuals. TCRbeta repertoire sequencing served as the tool for gauging how specific and how broad the SARS-CoV-2-reactive T cell receptors were following Ad26.COV2.S vaccination. Trial participants were randomized into five groups of five: low-dose or high-dose Ad26.COV2.S given once or twice, or placebo on both occasions. Ad26.COV2.S was administered intramuscularly at 5 x 10^10 or 1 x 10^11 viral particles, either as a single shot or as two shots given 56 days apart. Throughout the experiments and outcome assessment, investigators stayed blinded to trial group allocation.

TCRbeta CDR3 regions were sequenced with the immunoSEQ Assay. After extraction, genomic DNA underwent amplification by bias-controlled multiplex PCR, followed by high-throughput sequencing. Per the original workflow: Collapsing and filtering of sequences were performed to quantify the absolute abundance of each unique TCRbeta CDR3 region. T cell fraction was estimated by normalizing TCRbeta template counts to usable DNA, with usable DNA measured through amplification of reference genes found in all nucleated cells. Repertoire TCRs were annotated as SARS-CoV-2-specific by exact matching of V gene, CDR3 amino acid sequence and J gene to a known reactive TCR set. The reference SARS-CoV-2 TCR set was obtained from MIRA and was filtered for enrichment in COVID-19-positive ImmuneCODE repertoires, whereby public or cross-reactive TCRs were removed. Drawing on the MIRA antigens, annotated TCRs were analysed further at the level of specific ORF or position within ORF. Depth was the summed frequency of annotated unique rearrangements, while breadth was defined as annotated unique rearrangements over total unique productive rearrangements. Group comparisons of TCR breadth used two-sided Wilcoxon rank-sum tests. TCRdb mirrors the immuneACCESS table, restricted to in-frame sequences. Some clones are absent from its copies; in checked studies, under half trace to an unresolved V gene, and the reason for the others is unknown. Clonal size and the V and J genes are those of that table, whereas D and trimming came from the DNA. For this sample there are about 680,000 clones; roughly 90% appear just once. The ten top clones hold approximately 1.5% of the sample.

Broader findings and caveats from the paper: The study was not powered for comparison of responses between vaccine doses or regimens. Ad26.COV2.S recipients had higher spike-specific TCR breadth than placebo recipients (P = 0.0014). The authors noted that the TCR breadth and depth analyses may have underestimated total T cell responses. Substantial breadth of spike-specific CD8+ and CD4+ T cell responses was reported after vaccination. Vaccine and placebo recipients had comparable non-spike TCR breadth, which fits with the vaccine containing only spike.

The treatment or condition label here, explained by the study, means: 15 to 20 received Ad26.COV2.S at low or high dose, single or two shots; about 5 received placebo; per-sample allocation not given. Repertoires of vaccine and placebo recipients were sequenced from samples collected on day 63 after the first injection. In Cohort 1b, roughly 25 adults aged 18-55 years were enrolled at a single site in Boston, USA, between 29 July and 7 August 2020. Ad26.COV2.S consisted of a replication-incompetent adenovirus type 26 vector by which a prefusion-stabilized SARS-CoV-2 spike protein from the original Wuhan strain was expressed.

Here the sequenced sample was peripheral blood, taken in a trial of Ad26.COV2.S vaccine versus placebo. The sequence is built from TRBV19 and TRBJ2-1, with 10 bases matching TRBD2. The TCR comes from a person aged 18-65 years who received the Ad26.COV2.S COVID-19 vaccine or a placebo. In nucleotides, the sequence is TGTGCCAGTAGTATGGTCCTCGGGAGCGGGAGGGCCGGTGAGCAGTTCTTC. Its coded protein is CASSMVLGSGRAGEQFF.